This entry is about one TCR beta chain. Its antigen is undetermined. The entry originates in a study of T cell repertoires in ileal Crohn's disease. Study information: Patients had a median roughly 8-year disease duration, and roughly 38% were active smokers. About half of patients got postoperative therapy: about ten thiopurines, around 18 anti-TNF.

Study-wide findings and caveats: Clonal expansions were more frequent in active smokers than non-smokers at surgery.

Included were adult ileal or ileocolonic Crohn's patients indicated for ileocolonic resection. This CDR3 region has 15 residues. Trimming took 0 bases from V and 6 from J, leaving 13 bases between them. The germline V gene has CDR1 SGHTS and CDR2 YDEGEE. Clones were read by immunoSEQ multiplex PCR, and TCRdb kept only the in-frame ones, dropping some. This table has about 4,900 clones, around 90% appearing once. The receptor comes from an adult with Crohn's disease. The sequenced sample was ileal tissue. The rearrangement links TRBV5-8 to TRBJ1-5; D gene uncertain. The CDR3 loop is CASSLEGVRSQPQHF. The DNA of the CDR3 is TGTGCCAGCAGCTTGGAGGGAGTGAGATCTCAGCCCCAGCATTTT.